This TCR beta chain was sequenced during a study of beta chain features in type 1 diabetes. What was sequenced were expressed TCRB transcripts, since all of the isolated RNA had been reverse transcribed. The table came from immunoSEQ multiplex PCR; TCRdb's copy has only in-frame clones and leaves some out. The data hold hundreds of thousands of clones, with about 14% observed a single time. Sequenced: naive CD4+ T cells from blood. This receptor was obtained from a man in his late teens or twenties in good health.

The CDR3 is CASREPTNEKLFF. In DNA form, the CDR3 reads TGTGCCAGCAGGGAACCAACTAATGAAAAACTGTTTTTT. V and J are TRBV28 and TRBJ1-4, with D unclear. The germline gives CDR1 MDHEN, CDR2 SYDVKM. The CDR3 runs 13 residues. V lost 6 bases and J 0 bases, leaving 5 bases between the germline ends.